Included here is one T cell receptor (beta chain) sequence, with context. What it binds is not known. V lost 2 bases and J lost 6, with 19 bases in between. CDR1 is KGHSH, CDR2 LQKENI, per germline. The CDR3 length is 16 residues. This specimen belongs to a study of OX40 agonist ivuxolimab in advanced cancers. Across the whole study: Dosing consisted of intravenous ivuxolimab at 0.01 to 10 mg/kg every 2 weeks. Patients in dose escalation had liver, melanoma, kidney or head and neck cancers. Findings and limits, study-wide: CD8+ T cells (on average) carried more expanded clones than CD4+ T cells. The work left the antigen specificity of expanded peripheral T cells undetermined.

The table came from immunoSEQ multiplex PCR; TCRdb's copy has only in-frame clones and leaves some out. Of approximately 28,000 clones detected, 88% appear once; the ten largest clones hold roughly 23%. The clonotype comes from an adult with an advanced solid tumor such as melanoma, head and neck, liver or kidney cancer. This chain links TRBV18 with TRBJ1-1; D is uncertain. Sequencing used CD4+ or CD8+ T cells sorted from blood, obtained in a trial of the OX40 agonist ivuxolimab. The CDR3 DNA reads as TGTGCCAGCTCACCAGCAGGTGGCGCGGTAAGCTCTGAAGCTTTCTTT. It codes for CASSPAGGAVSSEAFF.